This T cell receptor beta chain was found in a study of blood T cell repertoires in COVID-19. About the study: Sites across the United States, Italy and Spain contributed samples from acute and convalescent COVID-19. PBMCs, B-cell-depleted T cells, or T cells provided the cDNA or gDNA that made up the material.

In the original analysis: Estimated nucleated cell counts came from reference gene primer amplification. Only in-frame clones appear in the TCRdb table, and some are missing; sequencing was by immunoSEQ multiplex PCR. Clone size and the V and J calls come from that table; the DNA yielded D and trimming. The table lists 250,000 or so clones, about 86% of them singletons, with around 1.5% in the top ten. The CDR3 contains 14 residues. V lost 6 bases, J lost 6 bases, and 17 bases lay in between. Germline assignment: CDR1 SEHNR and CDR2 FQNEAQ (reference sequence). This clonotype was obtained from a man of 80 years or more with acute or convalescent COVID-19. The chain employs TRBV7-9 and TRBJ1-1; no definite D call. The sample consisted of peripheral blood. CDR3 sequence reads: CASSVGAEGPEAFF. The CDR3 DNA sequence: TGTGCCAGCAGTGTAGGAGCAGAGGGCCCTGAAGCTTTCTTT.